The sequence of this TCR beta chain was determined in a study of regulatory T cells in long-lasting Graves disease. General observations from the study: Favored usage of TRBV28, TRBJ1-2 and TRBJ2-5 was recorded in persistent disease.

Per the germline V gene, CDR1 is GTSNPN and CDR2 is SVGIG (reference sequence). V shed 4 bases and J shed 0 bases, with 13 bases lying between them. The CDR3 is 15 amino acids. As concerns this clonotype: What it binds is not known.

The time point here: newly diagnosed GD, antithyroid drugs for less than 3 months. Isolated PBMC RNA provided the starting material for the TCR library. Investigators prepared the TCR beta libraries by applying iRepertoire HTBI primers and Arm-PCR of CDR3 regions. MiXCR, applied by TCRdb to the multiplex PCR reads, yields one record per CDR3 protein. The repertoire has about 460,000 distinct CDR3 sequences, roughly 15% of them found once; the top ten carry roughly a sixth. The same data also contributed to another study, on T cells in Graves' hyperthyroidism and ophthalmopathy.

The sequences come from peripheral blood mononuclear cells (PBMCs), collected at new diagnosis, from a patient treated with antithyroid drugs. V and J are TRBV30 and TRBJ2-1, with D unclear. The receptor's source is a woman in her fifties or sixties with Graves disease. CDR3 protein: CAWTTGDFSYNEQFF. The CDR3 region has the DNA TGTGCCTGGACGACCGGTGATTTCTCCTACAATGAGCAGTTCTTC.